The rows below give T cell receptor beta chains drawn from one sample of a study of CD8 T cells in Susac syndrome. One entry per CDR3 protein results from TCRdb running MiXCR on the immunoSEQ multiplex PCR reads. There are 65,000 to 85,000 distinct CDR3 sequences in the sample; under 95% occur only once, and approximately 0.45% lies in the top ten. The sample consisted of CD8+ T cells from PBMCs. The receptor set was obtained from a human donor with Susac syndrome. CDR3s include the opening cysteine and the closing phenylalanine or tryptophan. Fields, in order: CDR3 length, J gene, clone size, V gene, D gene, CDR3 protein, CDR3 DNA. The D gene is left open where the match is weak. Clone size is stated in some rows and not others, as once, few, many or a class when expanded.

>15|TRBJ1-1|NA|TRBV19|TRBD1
CASSQGQGVNTEAFF
TGTGCCAGTAGCCAGGGACAGGGGGTCAACACTGAAGCTTTCTTT
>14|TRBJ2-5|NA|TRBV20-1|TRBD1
CSAKDRGYQETQYF
TGCAGTGCAAAGGACAGGGGGTACCAAGAGACCCAGTACTTC
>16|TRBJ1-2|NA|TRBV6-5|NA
CASSYNLGTNVYGYTF
TGTGCCAGCAGTTACAACCTCGGGACGAACGTCTATGGCTACACCTTC
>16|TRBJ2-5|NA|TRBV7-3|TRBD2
CASSLRGGNLQETQYF
TGTGCCAGCAGCTTAAGGGGGGGGAATTTACAAGAGACCCAGTACTTC
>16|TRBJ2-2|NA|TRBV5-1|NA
CASSLGLWVNTGELFF
TGCGCCAGCAGCTTGGGGCTCTGGGTGAACACCGGGGAGCTGTTTTTT
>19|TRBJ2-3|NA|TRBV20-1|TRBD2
CSAKTVTSGRAFITDTQYF
TGCAGTGCTAAGACAGTTACTAGCGGGAGGGCCTTCATCACAGATACGCAGTATTTT
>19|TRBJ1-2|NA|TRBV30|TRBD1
CAWSVFGVTGGPSGYGYTF
TGTGCCTGGAGTGTATTTGGGGTGACAGGGGGCCCTTCGGGCTATGGCTACACCTTC
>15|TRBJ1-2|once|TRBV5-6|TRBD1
CASSLTTGGDYGYTF
TGTGCCAGCAGCTTGACCACAGGGGGAGACTATGGCTACACCTTC
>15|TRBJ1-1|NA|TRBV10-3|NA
CAISESRGPNTEAFF
TGTGCCATCAGTGAAAGTCGGGGGCCTAACACTGAAGCTTTCTTT
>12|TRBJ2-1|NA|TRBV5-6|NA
CASSLRGVEQFF
TGTGCCAGCAGCTTAAGAGGGGTTGAGCAGTTCTTC
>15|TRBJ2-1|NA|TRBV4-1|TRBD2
CASSQASGGANEQFF
TGCGCCAGCAGCCAAGCGAGCGGGGGGGCCAATGAGCAGTTCTTC
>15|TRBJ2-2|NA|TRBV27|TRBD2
CASISSGGRTGELFF
TGTGCCAGCATCTCTAGCGGAGGGCGTACCGGGGAGCTGTTTTTT
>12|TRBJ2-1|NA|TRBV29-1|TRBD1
CSVGTGGNEQFF
TGCAGCGTTGGGACAGGGGGGAATGAGCAGTTCTTC
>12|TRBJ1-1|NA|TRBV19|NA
CASSMYTTEAFF
TGTGCCAGTAGTATGTATACTACTGAAGCTTTCTTT
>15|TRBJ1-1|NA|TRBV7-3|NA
CASSLSQIPNTEAFF
TGTGCCAGCAGCTTAAGTCAGATACCGAACACTGAAGCTTTCTTT
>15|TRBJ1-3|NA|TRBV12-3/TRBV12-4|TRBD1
CASSLGQGGKNTIYF
TGTGCCAGCAGTCTCGGACAGGGGGGCAAGAACACCATATATTTT
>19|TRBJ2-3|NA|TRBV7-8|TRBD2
CASSPLTSGPDYSTDTQYF
TGTGCCAGCAGCCCGCTAACTAGCGGGCCCGACTATAGCACAGATACGCAGTATTTT
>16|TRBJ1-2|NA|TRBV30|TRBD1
CAWSGYSGQINYGYTF
TGTGCCTGGAGTGGATACTCGGGACAGATTAACTATGGCTACACCTTC
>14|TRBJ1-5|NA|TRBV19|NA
CASRTPYSNQPQHF
TGTGCCAGTAGGACACCTTATAGCAATCAGCCCCAGCATTTT
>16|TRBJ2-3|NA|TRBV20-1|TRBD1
CSARDTRQGYKDTQYF
TGCAGTGCTAGAGATACGAGACAGGGGTATAAAGATACGCAGTATTTT
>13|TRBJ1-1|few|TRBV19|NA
CASSRGLNTEAFF
TGTGCCAGTAGTAGGGGTTTGAACACTGAAGCTTTCTTT
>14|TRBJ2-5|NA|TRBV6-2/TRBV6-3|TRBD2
CASSYGLAEETQYF
TGTGCCAGCAGTTATGGGCTAGCGGAAGAGACCCAGTACTTC
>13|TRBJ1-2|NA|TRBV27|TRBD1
CASSLGDSYGYTF
TGTGCCAGCAGTTTAGGGGACAGCTATGGCTACACCTTC
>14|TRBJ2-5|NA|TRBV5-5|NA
CASSSEGGDETQYF
TGTGCCAGCAGCTCTGAGGGGGGGGACGAGACCCAGTACTTC
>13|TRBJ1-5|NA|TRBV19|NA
CASSLKGYQPQHF
TGTGCCAGTAGTTTAAAGGGATACCAGCCCCAGCATTTT
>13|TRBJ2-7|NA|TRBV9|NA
CASSVGVGDEQYF
TGTGCCAGCAGCGTAGGAGTGGGGGACGAGCAGTACTTC
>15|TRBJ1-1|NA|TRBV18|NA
CASLRALTENTEAFF
TGTGCCAGCTTACGAGCCTTGACAGAGAACACTGAAGCTTTCTTT
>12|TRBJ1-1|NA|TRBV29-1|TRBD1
CSGRGRDTEAFF
TGCAGCGGCAGGGGGCGGGACACTGAAGCTTTCTTT
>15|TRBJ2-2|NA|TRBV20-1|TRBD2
CSAREAGGNTGELFF
TGCAGTGCTAGAGAAGCGGGGGGGAACACCGGGGAGCTGTTTTTT
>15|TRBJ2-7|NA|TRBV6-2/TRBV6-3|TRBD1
CASSYSIAQGYEQYF
TGTGCCAGCAGTTACTCGATCGCACAGGGGTACGAGCAGTACTTC
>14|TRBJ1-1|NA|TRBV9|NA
CASSPRLRNTEAFF
TGTGCCAGCAGCCCCCGACTGCGGAACACTGAAGCTTTCTTT
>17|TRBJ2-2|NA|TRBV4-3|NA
CASSETPQGPNTGELFF
TGCGCCAGCAGCGAAACCCCACAGGGACCGAACACCGGGGAGCTGTTTTTT
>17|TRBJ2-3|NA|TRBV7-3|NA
CASSLLGGWPGTDTQYF
TGTGCCAGCAGCTTACTTGGAGGCTGGCCCGGCACAGATACGCAGTATTTT
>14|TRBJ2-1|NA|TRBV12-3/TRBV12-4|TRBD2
CASSSSREFREQFF
TGTGCCAGCAGTTCGTCGCGGGAGTTCCGTGAGCAGTTCTTC
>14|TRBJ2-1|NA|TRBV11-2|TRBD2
CASSLGLAANEQFF
TGTGCCAGCAGCTTAGGTCTAGCGGCCAATGAGCAGTTCTTC
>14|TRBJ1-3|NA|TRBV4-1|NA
CASSQDPESNTIYF
TGCGCCAGCAGCCAAGATCCGGAGAGTAACACCATATATTTT
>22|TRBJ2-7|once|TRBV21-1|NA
CASHTPAAKYDRGRSVPYEQYF
TGTGCCAGCCACACCCCAGCAGCAAAGTATGACAGGGGGCGATCGGTCCCCTACGAGCAGTACTTC
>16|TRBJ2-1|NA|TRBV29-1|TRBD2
CSVDGTSGRFLNEQFF
TGCAGCGTTGATGGGACTAGCGGGAGGTTTTTGAATGAGCAGTTCTTC
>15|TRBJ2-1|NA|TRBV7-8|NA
CASSSQRGSYNEQFF
TGTGCCAGCAGCTCCCAAAGAGGCTCCTACAATGAGCAGTTCTTC
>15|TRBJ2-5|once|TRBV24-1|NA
CATSDFSLPVETQYF
TGTGCCACCAGTGATTTCAGTCTCCCGGTAGAGACCCAGTACTTC
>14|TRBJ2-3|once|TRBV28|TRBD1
CASTTGQGTDTQYF
TGTGCCAGCACCACGGGACAGGGGACAGATACGCAGTATTTT
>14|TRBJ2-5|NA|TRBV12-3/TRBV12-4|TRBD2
CASSFSGGVETQYF
TGTGCCAGCAGTTTTAGCGGGGGGGTAGAGACCCAGTACTTC
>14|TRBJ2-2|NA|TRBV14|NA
CASSQDWGSGELFF
TGTGCCAGCAGCCAAGACTGGGGGTCGGGGGAGCTGTTTTTT
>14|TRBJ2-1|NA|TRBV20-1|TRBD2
CSAALGLAGGEQFF
TGCAGTGCCGCCCTCGGACTAGCGGGAGGTGAGCAGTTCTTC
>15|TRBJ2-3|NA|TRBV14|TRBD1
CASSPFRGRTDTQYF
TGTGCCAGCAGCCCCTTCAGGGGGCGCACAGATACGCAGTATTTT
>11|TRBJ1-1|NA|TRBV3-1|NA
CASSGRGTAFF
TGTGCCAGCAGCGGGCGGGGTACAGCTTTCTTT
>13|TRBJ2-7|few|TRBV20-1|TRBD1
CSATGTDTYEQYF
TGCAGTGCCACCGGGACAGACACCTACGAGCAGTACTTC
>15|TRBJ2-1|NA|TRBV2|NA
CASTPLEGSYNEQFF
TGTGCCAGCACCCCTCTCGAGGGGTCCTACAATGAGCAGTTCTTC
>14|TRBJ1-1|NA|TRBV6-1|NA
CASSEGWAAAEAFF
TGTGCCAGCAGTGAAGGTTGGGCGGCGGCTGAAGCTTTCTTT
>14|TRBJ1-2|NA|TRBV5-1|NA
CASIPGEGSYGYTF
TGCGCCAGCATCCCGGGTGAGGGATCCTATGGCTACACCTTC
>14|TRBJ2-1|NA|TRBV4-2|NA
CASSQVGIYNEQFF
TGTGCCAGCAGCCAAGTGGGGATCTACAATGAGCAGTTCTTC
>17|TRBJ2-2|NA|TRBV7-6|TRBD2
CASSYSSGSPNTGELFF
TGTGCCAGCAGCTATTCGAGCGGGAGTCCGAACACCGGGGAGCTGTTTTTT
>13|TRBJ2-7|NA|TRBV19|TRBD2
CASSTLAGDEQYF
TGTGCCAGTAGTACCCTAGCGGGGGACGAGCAGTACTTC
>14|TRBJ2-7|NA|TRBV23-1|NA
CASSQSCFRDEQYF
TGCGCCAGCAGTCAATCCTGTTTCAGGGACGAGCAGTACTTC